Listed here is a single T cell receptor beta chain. The data stem from a study of blood T cell repertoires in COVID-19. The method was immunoSEQ multiplex PCR; TCRdb's version includes in-frame clones alone and lacks a portion of them. The sample carries about 170,000 clones, approximately 83% recorded once. The J segment lost 6 bases and the V segment lost 2 bases, leaving 8 bases of the junction unmatched. Germline V gene lookup returns CDR1 SGHDN and CDR2 FVKESK. The CDR3 is 16 amino acids. This TCR came from a woman older than 75 with acute or convalescent COVID-19. The sample consisted of peripheral blood. The V and J genes are TRBV14 and TRBJ2-7; 12 bases fit TRBD2. The CDR3 here is CASSQLSSGRASEQYF. The CDR3 coding sequence is TGTGCCAGCAGCCAATTGTCTAGCGGGAGGGCCAGCGAGCAGTACTTC.